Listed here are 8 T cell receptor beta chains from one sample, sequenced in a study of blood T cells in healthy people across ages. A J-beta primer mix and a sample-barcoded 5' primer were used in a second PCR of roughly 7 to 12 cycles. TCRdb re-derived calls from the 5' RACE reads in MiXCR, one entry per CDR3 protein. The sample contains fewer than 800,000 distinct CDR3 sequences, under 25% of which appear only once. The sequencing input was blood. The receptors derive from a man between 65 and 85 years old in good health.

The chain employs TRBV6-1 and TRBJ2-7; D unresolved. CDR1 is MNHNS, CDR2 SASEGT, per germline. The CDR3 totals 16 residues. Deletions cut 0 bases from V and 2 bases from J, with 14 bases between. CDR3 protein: CASSEASKTYTYEQYF. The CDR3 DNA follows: TGTGCCAGCAGTGAAGCTTCGAAGACTTATACCTACGAGCAGTACTTC.

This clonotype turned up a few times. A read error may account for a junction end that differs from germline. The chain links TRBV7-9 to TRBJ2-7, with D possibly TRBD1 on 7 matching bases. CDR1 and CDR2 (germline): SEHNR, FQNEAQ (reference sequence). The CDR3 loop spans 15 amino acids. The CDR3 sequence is CASSYGGGGTYEQYF. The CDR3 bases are TGTGCTAGCAGCTACGGAGGGGGCGGAACCTACGAGCAGTACTTC.

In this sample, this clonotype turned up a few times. The DNA for the CDR3 is TGTGCCAGCAGCTTAGGGACTAGCGGGGGGTTAAGTAATGAGCAGTTCTTC. This encodes CASSLGTSGGLSNEQFF. V and J are TRBV9 and TRBJ2-5; the match to TRBD2 covers 15 bases. The J call may be wrong; the DNA end is better matched by TRBJ2-1. The germline CDR1 and CDR2 sequences are SGDLS and YYNGEE. The CDR3 extends over 17 amino acids.

The CDR3 sequence: CASSLVMVAGDNEQFF. The CDR3 nucleotides read TGTGCCAGCAGCTTGGTTATGGTAGCGGGAGACAATGAGCAGTTCTTC. J is TRBJ2-1 and V is TRBV5-6; TRBD2 matches at 9 bases. Trimming at V came to 0 bases and at J to 5 bases, leaving 6 bases not matched to a gene. This CDR3 contains 16 residues. Looked up from germline, CDR1 is SGHDT and CDR2 is YYEEEE.

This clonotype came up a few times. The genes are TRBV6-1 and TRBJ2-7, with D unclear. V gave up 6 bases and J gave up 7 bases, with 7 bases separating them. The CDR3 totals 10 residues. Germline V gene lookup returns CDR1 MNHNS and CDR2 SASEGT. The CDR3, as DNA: TGTGCCAGCAGACTCGTGGAGCAGTACTTC. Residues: CASRLVEQYF.

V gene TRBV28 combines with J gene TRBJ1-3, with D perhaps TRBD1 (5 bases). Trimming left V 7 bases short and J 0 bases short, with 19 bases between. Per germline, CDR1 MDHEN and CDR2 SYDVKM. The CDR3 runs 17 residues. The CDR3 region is CASTWGTGRNSGNTIYF. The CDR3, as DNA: TGTGCCAGCACCTGGGGGACCGGACGGAACTCTGGAAACACCATATATTTT.

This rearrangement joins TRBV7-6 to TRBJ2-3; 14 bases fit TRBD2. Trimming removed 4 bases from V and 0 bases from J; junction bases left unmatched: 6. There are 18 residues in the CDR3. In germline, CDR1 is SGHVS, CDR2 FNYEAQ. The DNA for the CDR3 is TGTGCCAGCAGCTCCGGGACTAGCGGGAGTAGAAGCACAGATACGCAGTATTTT. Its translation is CASSSGTSGSRSTDTQYF.

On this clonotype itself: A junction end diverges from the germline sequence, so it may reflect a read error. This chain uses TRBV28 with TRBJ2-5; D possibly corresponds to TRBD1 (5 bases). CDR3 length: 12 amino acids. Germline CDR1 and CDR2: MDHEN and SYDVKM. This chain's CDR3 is CAGSRVLETQYF. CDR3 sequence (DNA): TGTGCCGGCAGCAGGGTTTTAGAGACCCAGTACTTC.